The TCR beta chain under discussion was sequenced for a study of cytomegalovirus exposure and HLA in healthy donors. Concerning this clone: Other nucleotide sequences in the sample specify the same CDR3.

The primer mix had 60 Vbeta and 13 Jbeta primers. Method: immunoSEQ multiplex PCR; TCRdb's copy keeps in-frame clones and lacks some. The sample lists roughly 150,000 clones, 80% to 90% occurring once. Germline assignment: CDR1 PRHDT and CDR2 FYEKMQ (reference sequence). This CDR3 is 15 amino acids long. With V trimmed by 1 base and J by 3 bases, 4 bases remained unmatched. Material: PBMCs. The receptor's source is a woman aged 18-35 years in good health and CMV-seronegative. V is TRBV13 and J is TRBJ2-7; 9 positions match TRBD2. The CDR3 DNA follows: TGTGCCAGCAGCTTAGTGGGACTAGCCCTCTACGAGCAGTACTTC. It translates to CASSLVGLALYEQYF.